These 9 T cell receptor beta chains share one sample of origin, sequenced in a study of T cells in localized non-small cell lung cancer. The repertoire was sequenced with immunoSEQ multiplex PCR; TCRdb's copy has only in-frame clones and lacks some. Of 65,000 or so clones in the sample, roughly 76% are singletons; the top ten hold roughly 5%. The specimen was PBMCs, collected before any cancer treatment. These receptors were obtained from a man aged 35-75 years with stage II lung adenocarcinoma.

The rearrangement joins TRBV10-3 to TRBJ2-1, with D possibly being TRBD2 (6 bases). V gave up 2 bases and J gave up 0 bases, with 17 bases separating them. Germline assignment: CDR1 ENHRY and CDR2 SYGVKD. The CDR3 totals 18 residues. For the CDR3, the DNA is TGTGCCATCAGTGAGCCGGGGGTAGCGGCCAGCTCCTACAATGAGCAGTTCTTC. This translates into CAISEPGVAASSYNEQFF.

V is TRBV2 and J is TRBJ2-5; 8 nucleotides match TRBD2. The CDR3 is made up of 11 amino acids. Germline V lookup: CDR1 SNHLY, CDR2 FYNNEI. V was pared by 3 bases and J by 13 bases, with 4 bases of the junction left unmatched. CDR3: CASSDPGLVYF. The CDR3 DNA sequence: TGTGCCAGCAGTGATCCGGGACTAGTGTACTTC.

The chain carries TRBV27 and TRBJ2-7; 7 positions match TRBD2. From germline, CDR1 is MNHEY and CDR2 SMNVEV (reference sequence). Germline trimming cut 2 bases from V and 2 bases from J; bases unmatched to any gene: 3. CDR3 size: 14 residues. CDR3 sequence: CASSLGLVPYEQYF. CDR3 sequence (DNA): TGTGCCAGCAGTTTAGGACTAGTTCCCTACGAGCAGTACTTC.

The CDR3 spells CASSTRNTEAFF. CDR3 in DNA: TGTGCCAGCAGTACAAGGAACACTGAAGCTTTCTTT. The chain links TRBV6-5 to TRBJ1-1; D uncertain. The V end was cut by 5 bases, the J end by 1 base, with 5 bases between. CDR1 MNHEY and CDR2 SVGAGI come from the germline V gene. The CDR3 is 12 amino acids.

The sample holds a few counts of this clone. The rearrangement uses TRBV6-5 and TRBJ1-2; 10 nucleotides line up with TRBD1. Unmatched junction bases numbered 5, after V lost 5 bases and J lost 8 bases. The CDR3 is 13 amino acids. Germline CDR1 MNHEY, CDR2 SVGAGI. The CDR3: CASSRDRGGGYTF. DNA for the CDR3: TGTGCCAGCAGTCGGGACAGGGGAGGCGGCTACACCTTC.

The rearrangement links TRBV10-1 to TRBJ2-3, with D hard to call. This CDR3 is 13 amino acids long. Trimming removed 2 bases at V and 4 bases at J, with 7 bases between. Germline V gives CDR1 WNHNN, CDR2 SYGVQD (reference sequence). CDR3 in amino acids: CASSEAMADTQYF. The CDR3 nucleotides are TGCGCCAGCAGTGAGGCTATGGCAGATACGCAGTATTTT.

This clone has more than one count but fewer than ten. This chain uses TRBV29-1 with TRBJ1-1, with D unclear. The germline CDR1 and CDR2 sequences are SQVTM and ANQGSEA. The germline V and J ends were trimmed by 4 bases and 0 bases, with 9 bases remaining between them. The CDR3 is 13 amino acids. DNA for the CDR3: TGCAGCGTTGTGGGCTTCATGAACACTGAAGCTTTCTTT. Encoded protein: CSVVGFMNTEAFF.

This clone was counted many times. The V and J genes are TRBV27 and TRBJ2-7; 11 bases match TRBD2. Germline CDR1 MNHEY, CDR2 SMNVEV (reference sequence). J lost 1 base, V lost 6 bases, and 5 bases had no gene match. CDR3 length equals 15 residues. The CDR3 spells CASRSGTSGSYEQYF. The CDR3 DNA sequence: TGTGCCAGCAGATCCGGGACTAGCGGTTCCTACGAGCAGTACTTC.

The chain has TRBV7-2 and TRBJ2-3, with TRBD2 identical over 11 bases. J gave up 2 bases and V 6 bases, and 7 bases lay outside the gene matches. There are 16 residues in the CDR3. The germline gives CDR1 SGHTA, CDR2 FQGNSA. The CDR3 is CASRETSGTFTDTQYF. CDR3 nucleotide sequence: TGTGCCAGCAGGGAGACTAGCGGGACGTTCACAGATACGCAGTATTTT.